This T cell receptor beta chain was recorded in a study of blood T cell repertoires in COVID-19. Study as a whole: Spain, Italy and the United States supplied samples that represented acute and convalescent COVID-19.

Recovered status in Cohort 3 required two negative PCRs, clearance, or symptom resolution. Per germline, CDR1 SQVTM and CDR2 ANQGSEA. The CDR3 consists of 16 residues. The V and J ends lost 7 bases and 0 bases, in that order; junction bases with no gene match: 9. Clones were sequenced by immunoSEQ multiplex PCR, and TCRdb holds only the in-frame ones, with some missing. The sample has fewer than 300,000 clones, 85% seen once. This TCR was recovered from a woman aged 50 to 65 who had recovered from COVID-19. Sequencing was performed on PBMCs or T cells enriched from blood (not recorded which). The genes are TRBV29-1 and TRBJ2-1; 10 nucleotides align to TRBD2. The CDR3 nucleotides are TGCAGCGGTACGACTAGCGGGTATAGCTCCTACAATGAGCAGTTCTTC. It yields the protein CSGTTSGYSSYNEQFF.